The 15 T cell receptor beta chains listed next were all sequenced from one sample in a study of cytomegalovirus exposure and HLA in healthy donors. PCR was performed using 60 Vbeta and 13 Jbeta primers. Generated by immunoSEQ multiplex PCR, the TCRdb table keeps only in-frame clones and is missing some. The ten most abundant clones cover less than 0.9% of a sample with 150,000 to 200,000 clones. The sample comprised PBMCs. These receptors originate from a boy aged 5-17 years in good health and CMV-seronegative.

The CDR3 reads CASSSGGWQSGGYEQYF. CDR3 nucleotide sequence: TGTGCCAGCAGCTCCGGGGGGTGGCAATCAGGCGGGTACGAGCAGTACTTC. V and J are TRBV7-8 and TRBJ2-7; 7 nucleotides align to TRBD2. Germline assignment: CDR1 SGHVS and CDR2 FQNEAQ. The V gene end was trimmed by 4 bases and the J gene end by 4 bases; junction bases not matched to a gene: 16. The CDR3 spans 17 residues. Supplemented by reference TRBV7-8 and TRBJ2-7, the full variable domain reads GAGVSQSPRYKVAKRGQDVALRCDPISGHVSLFWYQQALGQGPEFLTYFQNEAQLDKSGLPSDRFFAERPEGSVSTLKIQRTQQEDSAVYLCASSSGGWQSGGYEQYFGPGTRLTVT.

V usage is TRBV5-6 and J usage is TRBJ2-7; a possible D gene is TRBD2 (6 bases). The ends were cut back, 7 bases at V and 7 bases at J, with 18 bases in the middle. This CDR3 comprises 13 residues. Germline V gives CDR1 SGHDT, CDR2 YYEEEE. CDR3 loop: CASSQTGVYEQYF. For the CDR3, the DNA is TGTGCCAGCTCCCAGACGGGGGTTTATGAGCAGTACTTC. The full variable domain, rest sourced from reference TRBV5-6 and TRBJ2-7, is DAGVTQSPTHLIKTRGQQVTLRCSPKSGHDTVSWYQQALGQGPQFIFQYYEEEERQRGNFPDRFSGHQFPNYSSELNVNALLLGDSALYLCASSQTGVYEQYFGPGTRLTVT.

The chain couples TRBV5-4 to TRBJ2-3; 8 bases map to TRBD2. Trimming cost V 0 bases and J 5 bases; bases outside gene matches: 11. The CDR3 is 17 residues long. Per the germline V gene, CDR1 is SGHNT and CDR2 is YYREEE (reference sequence). As DNA, the CDR3 is TGTGCCAGCAGCTTGGAGGGGTTGCGGGGGGTGGGAGATACGCAGTATTTT. Its protein product is CASSLEGLRGVGDTQYF.

The rearrangement links TRBV19 to TRBJ1-4, with 7 bases aligning to TRBD1. V lost 7 bases to trimming and J lost 3 bases; unmatched junction nucleotides: 5. CDR3 length equals 14 residues. Per germline, CDR1 LNHDA and CDR2 SQIVND (reference sequence). The CDR3 DNA reads as TGTGCCAGTACTTACAGGGGATCTAATGAAAAACTGTTTTTT. This encodes CASTYRGSNEKLFF. The variable domain in full, with the rest retrieved from reference TRBV19 and TRBJ1-4, is DGGITQSPKYLFRKEGQNVTLSCEQNLNHDAMYWYRQDPGQGLRLIYYSQIVNDFQKGDIAEGYSVSREKKESFPLTVTSAQKNPTAFYLCASTYRGSNEKLFFGSGTQLSVL.

V gene TRBV7-2 combines with J gene TRBJ2-2, with D perhaps matching TRBD2 (6 bases). In germline, CDR1 is SGHTA, CDR2 FQGNSA. The length of the CDR3 is 16 residues. The V gene lost 1 base and the J gene lost 2 bases, with 11 bases spanning the gap. CDR3 in amino acids: CASSLVGGDNTGELFF. The CDR3 DNA follows: TGTGCCAGCAGCTTAGTCGGCGGGGACAACACCGGGGAGCTGTTTTTT.

A note on this clone: The junction and the germline gene differ at one end; a read error may be behind it. In the same sample, other DNA sequences code for this CDR3. The rearrangement links TRBV30 to TRBJ1-1, with 7 bases identical to TRBD1. Germline CDR1 GTSNPN, CDR2 SVGIG (reference sequence). The CDR3 is 12 amino acids. The DNA of the CDR3 is TGTGCCTGGATGACAGGGAACACTGAGGCTTTCTTT. Amino acids: CAWMTGNTEAFF.

The rearrangement joins TRBV4-1 to TRBJ1-1; possible D gene TRBD1, 5 bases. In germline, CDR1 is MGHRA, CDR2 YSYEKL. Trimming pared 1 base from V and 5 bases from J, leaving 11 bases between. The CDR3 length is 14 residues. The CDR3: CASSQGRGWTEAFF. For the CDR3, the DNA is TGCGCCAGCAGCCAAGGTAGGGGATGGACTGAAGCTTTCTTT.

The chain is built from TRBV6-1 and TRBJ2-1; 9 nucleotides match TRBD1. CDR1 and CDR2 from the germline V gene are MNHNS and SASEGT. The CDR3 has 12 amino acids. The J segment lost 7 bases and the V segment lost 9 bases, leaving 4 bases of the junction unmatched. In DNA, the CDR3 is TGTGCCAGTTCCGGGACAGGGAATGAGCAGTTCTTC. This encodes CASSGTGNEQFF.

This chain uses TRBV2 with TRBJ2-3; 13 bases fit TRBD2. Trimming removed 6 bases from V and 4 bases from J; junction bases left unmatched: 4. CDR1 and CDR2 (germline): SNHLY, FYNNEI. There are 15 residues in the CDR3. The CDR3 is CASRGTSGVADTQYF. CDR3 sequence (DNA): TGTGCCAGCAGAGGGACTAGCGGGGTGGCAGATACGCAGTATTTT.

The rearrangement joins TRBV28 to TRBJ1-2; TRBD1 matches at 12 bases. This CDR3 has 17 residues. The V segment lost 4 bases and the J segment 8 bases; nucleotides outside the gene matches: 14. In germline, CDR1 is MDHEN, CDR2 SYDVKM. This CDR3 reads CASSSGQGARIVRGYTF. DNA for the CDR3: TGTGCCAGCAGTTCGGGACAGGGGGCGAGAATAGTGAGGGGCTACACCTTC.

The chain is built from TRBV27 and TRBJ1-1; D may be TRBD1 (6 bases). The CDR3 covers 14 residues. V lost 5 bases and J 1 base, leaving 11 bases between the germline ends. From germline, CDR1 is MNHEY and CDR2 SMNVEV (reference sequence). CDR3 sequence (DNA): TGTGCCAGCAGTCCCCGGACAGCGAACACTGAAGCTTTCTTT. Its translation: CASSPRTANTEAFF.

The chain recombines TRBV19 with TRBJ1-1; D is undetermined. The germline CDR1 and CDR2 sequences are LNHDA and SQIVND (reference sequence). This CDR3 has 14 amino acids. Trimming took 6 bases from V and 3 from J, leaving 14 bases between them. The CDR3, as DNA: TGTGCCAGTAGATGGGCCGGGCGGGACACTGAAGCTTTCTTT. Translation: CASRWAGRDTEAFF.

The chain is built from TRBV7-2 and TRBJ1-4; possibly TRBD1 for D (5 bases). The CDR3 runs 16 residues. CDR1 is SGHTA and CDR2 is FQGNSA in the germline V gene. Trimming removed 4 bases from V and 4 bases from J, with 16 bases in between. CDR3 amino acids: CASSSGAQRGNEKLFF. In DNA form, the CDR3 reads TGTGCCAGCAGCTCCGGAGCCCAAAGGGGTAATGAAAAACTGTTTTTT. Full variable domain (outside the CDR3, taken from reference TRBV7-2 and TRBJ1-4): GAGVSQSPSNKVTEKGKDVELRCDPISGHTALYWYRQSLGQGLEFLIYFQGNSAPDKSGLPSDRFSAERTGGSVSTLTIQRTQQEDSAVYLCASSSGAQRGNEKLFFGSGTQLSVL.

The chain joins TRBV19 to TRBJ1-6; D may be TRBD1 (5 bases). Trimming removed 1 base from V and 9 bases from J, with 10 bases in between. Germline V lookup: CDR1 LNHDA, CDR2 SQIVND (reference sequence). The CDR3 has 14 amino acids. CDR3 coding DNA: TGTGCCAGTAGTATAGGGCAGGACACTTCACCCCTCCACTTT. It is translated as CASSIGQDTSPLHF.

Note on this clone: Other DNA sequences in this specimen translate into the identical CDR3. The V call is TRBV19, the J call TRBJ2-3; D gene uncertain. The CDR3 length is 16 residues. Per the germline V gene, CDR1 is LNHDA and CDR2 is SQIVND (reference sequence). Trimming took off 1 base at V and 0 bases at J, with 11 bases between the two ends. CDR3 in amino acids: CASSIGSGSSTDTQYF. As DNA, the CDR3 is TGTGCCAGTAGTATAGGGTCCGGGTCTAGCACAGATACGCAGTATTTT.